What follows are 30 T cell receptor beta chains derived from one specimen sequenced in a study of blood T cell repertoires in COVID-19. TCRdb's table, derived via immunoSEQ multiplex PCR, lists solely in-frame clones and lacks some. The sample includes almost 50,000 clones, roughly nine tenths of them seen just once. Sequences were obtained from peripheral blood. These receptors all stem from a human donor in a cohort sampled during active COVID-19.

This clone was observed once. V usage is TRBV7-3 and J usage is TRBJ2-3; 10 bases line up with TRBD2. Trimming cost V 4 bases and J 6 bases; bases outside gene matches: 7. From germline, CDR1 is SGHTA and CDR2 FQGTGA. CDR3 length: 15 amino acids. The CDR3 nucleotides read TGTGCCAGCAGCTCCCTAGCGGGGGAGGGGGATACGCAGTATTTT. Amino acids: CASSSLAGEGDTQYF. Full variable domain (remainder filled in from reference TRBV7-3 and TRBJ2-3): GAGVSQTPSNKVTEKGKYVELRCDPISGHTALYWYRQSLGQGPEFLIYFQGTGAADDSGLPNDRFFAVRPEGSVSTLKIQRTERGDSAVYLCASSSLAGEGDTQYFGPGTRLTVL.

The chain uses TRBV5-1 and TRBJ2-7, with 7 bases lining up with TRBD1. Germline trimming cut 0 bases from V and 3 bases from J; bases unmatched to any gene: 3. Germline CDR1 and CDR2: SGHRS and YFSETQ. The CDR3 totals 14 residues. The CDR3 DNA is TGCGCCAGCAGCTTGGGACAGGGATACTACGAGCAGTACTTC. It codes for CASSLGQGYYEQYF.

This chain connects TRBV24-1 to TRBJ1-1, with 7 bases identical to TRBD1. V shed 6 bases, J shed 3 bases, and the junction held 3 bases outside the gene matches. Germline CDR1 reads KGHDR; CDR2 reads SFDVKD. The length of the CDR3 is 13 residues. This chain's CDR3 is CATSQGVDTEAFF. CDR3 sequence (DNA): TGTGCCACCAGTCAGGGGGTAGACACTGAAGCTTTCTTT.

The V call is TRBV7-8, the J call TRBJ1-2, with 11 bases that match TRBD1. V lost 5 bases to trimming and J lost 3 bases; unmatched junction nucleotides: 2. Per germline, CDR1 SGHVS and CDR2 FQNEAQ. This CDR3 region has 14 residues. The CDR3 loop is CASSAGQGDYGYTF. CDR3 in DNA: TGTGCCAGCAGCGCGGGACAGGGGGACTATGGCTACACCTTC. Full variable domain (remainder filled in from reference TRBV7-8 and TRBJ1-2): GAGVSQSPRYKVAKRGQDVALRCDPISGHVSLFWYQQALGQGPEFLTYFQNEAQLDKSGLPSDRFFAERPEGSVSTLKIQRTQQEDSAVYLCASSAGQGDYGYTFGSGTRLTVV.

The gene calls are TRBV9 and TRBJ2-2; no definite D call. Germline CDR1 reads SGDLS; CDR2 reads YYNGEE. V lost 4 bases, J lost 4 bases, and 5 bases lay in between. There are 12 residues in the CDR3. The CDR3 bases are TGTGCCAGCAGCCCCAGCACCGGGGAGCTGTTTTTT. Encoded protein: CASSPSTGELFF.

This clone appeared a few times. The chain uses TRBV28 and TRBJ2-7; 9 positions agree with TRBD1. Looked up from germline, CDR1 is MDHEN and CDR2 is SYDVKM. The CDR3 is 12 residues long. Trimming removed 8 bases from V and 5 bases from J; junction bases left unmatched: 4. The CDR3 is CASWDRVDEQYF. The CDR3 DNA follows: TGTGCCAGCTGGGACAGGGTAGACGAGCAGTACTTC.

V usage is TRBV14 and J usage is TRBJ2-3, with D maybe TRBD2 (6 bases). Trimming pared 4 bases from V and 5 bases from J, leaving 16 bases between. The CDR3 is 15 residues long. Germline loops: CDR1 SGHDN, CDR2 FVKESK. CDR3 residues: CASSRIGNGRDTQYF. The CDR3 bases are TGTGCCAGCAGCCGTATCGGAAACGGGAGAGATACGCAGTATTTT.

The chain couples TRBV11-3 to TRBJ1-1, with D possibly matching TRBD1 (5 bases). The V gene's germline CDR1 is SGHNT and CDR2 YENEEA. The CDR3 is 14 amino acids. V was shortened by 4 bases and J by 1 base, with 10 bases between the two germline ends. CDR3 bases: TGTGCCAGCAGCTACGATGGACAGAACACTGAAGCTTTCTTT. Encoded protein: CASSYDGQNTEAFF. Full variable domain (outside the CDR3, taken from reference TRBV11-3 and TRBJ1-1): EAGVVQSPRYKIIEKKQPVAFWCNPISGHNTLYWYLQNLGQGPELLIRYENEEAVDDSQLPKDRFSAERLKGVDSTLKIQPAELGDSAVYLCASSYDGQNTEAFFGQGTRLTVV.

In DNA, the CDR3 is TGTGCCAGCAGTTCGTCAGGACTCGAGCAGTACTTC. Its protein is CASSSSGLEQYF. The rearrangement links TRBV6-2 or TRBV6-3 to TRBJ2-7, with a tentative D call TRBD2 (5 bases). The CDR3 contains 12 residues. The germline V and J ends were trimmed by 4 bases and 6 bases, with 10 bases remaining between them. Germline CDR1 is MNHEY and CDR2 is SVGEGT.

The chain recombines TRBV9 with TRBJ2-7, with a tentative D call TRBD2 (6 bases). Germline CDR1 is SGDLS and CDR2 is YYNGEE. Between the trimmed V and J ends, which lost 0 bases and 3 bases, there was a span of 10 bases. The CDR3 consists of 14 residues. The CDR3 loop is CASSVGGGIYEQYF. CDR3 DNA: TGTGCCAGCAGCGTAGGGGGAGGAATCTACGAGCAGTACTTC. Drawing the rest from reference TRBV9 and TRBJ2-7, the complete variable domain is DSGVTQTPKHLITATGQRVTLRCSPRSGDLSVYWYQQSLDQGLQFLIQYYNGEERAKGNILERFSAQQFPDLHSELNLSSLELGDSALYFCASSVGGGIYEQYFGPGTRLTVT.

The chain recombines TRBV14 with TRBJ1-1; no reliable D call. Germline CDR1 SGHDN, CDR2 FVKESK. The CDR3 runs 13 residues. With 2 bases removed from V and 4 bases from J, the gap between germline ends came to 8 bases. CDR3 loop: CASSQYGGTEAFF. CDR3 DNA sequence: TGTGCCAGCAGCCAATATGGCGGCACTGAAGCTTTCTTT. The full variable domain, its missing parts supplied by reference TRBV14 and TRBJ1-1, is EAGVTQFPSHSVIEKGQTVTLRCDPISGHDNLYWYRRVMGKEIKFLLHFVKESKQDESGMPNNRFLAERTGGTYSTLKVQPAELEDSGVYFCASSQYGGTEAFFGQGTRLTVV.

This rearrangement joins TRBV13 to TRBJ2-7; 10 bases match TRBD1. V lost 0 bases, J lost 0 bases, and 11 bases stayed unmatched. Germline loops: CDR1 PRHDT, CDR2 FYEKMQ (reference sequence). This CDR3 comprises 19 residues. The DNA for the CDR3 is TGTGCCAGCAGCTTAGGCTCGGACAGGGGGTGGCTCAGCTCCTACGAGCAGTACTTC. The encoded protein is CASSLGSDRGWLSSYEQYF.

The rearrangement links TRBV6-5 to TRBJ2-6, with a weak D call TRBD1 (6 bases). Per germline, CDR1 MNHEY and CDR2 SVGAGI. V lost 4 bases and J 3 bases, leaving 10 bases between the germline ends. The CDR3 extends over 15 amino acids. The CDR3 here is CASSSRQVGANVLTF. The CDR3 bases are TGTGCCAGCAGTTCAAGACAGGTTGGGGCCAACGTCCTGACTTTC.

The gene calls are TRBV18 and TRBJ1-4; a possible D gene is TRBD1 (6 bases). Trimming removed 3 bases at V and 6 bases at J, with 11 bases between. Looked up from germline, CDR1 is KGHSH and CDR2 is LQKENI. The CDR3 loop spans 14 amino acids. CDR3: CASSPAGEDEKLFF. In DNA, the CDR3 is TGTGCCAGCTCACCGGCAGGGGAAGATGAAAAACTGTTTTTT.

The chain has TRBV7-6 and TRBJ2-3, with 9 bases lining up with TRBD2. The CDR3 is made up of 15 amino acids. V trimming: 8 bases; J trimming: 4 bases; junction bases outside the gene matches: 10. Germline V lookup: CDR1 SGHVS, CDR2 FNYEAQ. CDR3 amino acids: CASGAAGGGSDTQYF. CDR3 nucleotides: TGTGCCAGCGGTGCAGCGGGAGGTGGGTCAGATACGCAGTATTTT. The complete variable domain, with remaining parts taken from reference TRBV7-6 and TRBJ2-3, reads GAGVSQSPRYKVTKRGQDVALRCDPISGHVSLYWYRQALGQGPEFLTYFNYEAQQDKSGLPNDRFSAERPEGSISTLTIQRTEQRDSAMYRCASGAAGGGSDTQYFGPGTRLTVL.

The chain links TRBV6-5 to TRBJ2-7; 7 positions agree with TRBD1. Trimming at V came to 6 bases and at J to 6 bases, leaving 8 bases not matched to a gene. Germline V gives CDR1 MNHEY, CDR2 SVGAGI. This CDR3 has 13 residues. This CDR3 is CASSRKTGTEQYV. DNA of the CDR3: TGTGCCAGCAGCCGAAAGACAGGGACCGAGCAGTACGTC.

The chain couples TRBV6-6 to TRBJ2-7; 7 positions agree with TRBD1. V trimming: 3 bases; J trimming: 5 bases; junction bases outside the gene matches: 10. Germline V gives CDR1 MNHNY, CDR2 SVGAGI (reference sequence). This CDR3 contains 15 residues. The CDR3 spells CASSYSWTGANEQYF. In nucleotides, the CDR3 is TGTGCCAGCAGTTATAGTTGGACAGGCGCTAACGAGCAGTACTTC.

The chain couples TRBV5-5 to TRBJ1-5, with unresolved D. V was shortened by 0 bases and J by 4 bases, with 5 bases between the two germline ends. CDR3 length equals 13 residues. Germline V gene data show CDR1 as SGHKS and CDR2 as YYEKEE (reference sequence). The CDR3 coding sequence is TGTGCCAGCAGCTTGGGCAGGAATCAGCCCCAGCATTTT. This sequence encodes CASSLGRNQPQHF.

This sequence joins TRBV18 and TRBJ2-7; 14 bases line up with TRBD2. J was trimmed by 8 bases and V by 2 bases; bases with no gene match: 2. CDR1 KGHSH and CDR2 LQKENI come from the germline V gene. The CDR3 has 14 residues. The CDR3, as DNA: TGTGCCAGCTCACCAGGGACTAGCGGGAGTAAGCAGTACGTC. This encodes CASSPGTSGSKQYV.

The chain has TRBV7-2 and TRBJ1-5, with unresolved D. This CDR3 has 15 residues. Germline values: CDR1 SGHTA, CDR2 FQGNSA. V was pared by 2 bases and J by 6 bases, with 14 bases between. CDR3 DNA sequence: TGTGCCAGCAGCTTATCCGGGGTAAAGAGTCAGCCCCAGCATTTT. This encodes CASSLSGVKSQPQHF. The full variable domain, rest sourced from reference TRBV7-2 and TRBJ1-5, is GAGVSQSPSNKVTEKGKDVELRCDPISGHTALYWYRQSLGQGLEFLIYFQGNSAPDKSGLPSDRFSAERTGGSVSTLTIQRTQQEDSAVYLCASSLSGVKSQPQHFGDGTRLSIL.

The rearrangement links TRBV28 to TRBJ2-7; 8 nucleotides match TRBD1. Germline V CDR1 and CDR2: MDHEN, SYDVKM. CDR3 length equals 15 residues. Losses at the gene ends were 4 bases for V and 0 bases for J; bases not matched to a gene: 5. Here the CDR3 reads CASSSPGQASYEQYV. CDR3 bases: TGTGCCAGCAGTTCGCCGGGACAGGCCTCCTACGAGCAGTACGTC.

J is TRBJ2-2 and V is TRBV19, with 7 bases that match TRBD2. This CDR3 contains 15 residues. CDR1 and CDR2 from the germline V gene are LNHDA and SQIVND (reference sequence). V was pared by 7 bases and J by 2 bases, with 7 bases of the junction left unmatched. The CDR3 loop reads CASKVLAINTGELFF. Written as DNA, the CDR3 is TGTGCCAGTAAGGTACTAGCGATCAACACCGGGGAGCTGTTTTTT.

The chain joins TRBV15 to TRBJ2-3; perhaps TRBD2 as D (6 bases). With 5 bases removed from V and 0 bases from J, the gap between germline ends came to 9 bases. CDR1 and CDR2 (germline): LNHNV, YYDKDF (reference sequence). The CDR3 is 14 amino acids. CDR3 loop: CATSRDFSTDTQYF. CDR3 DNA: TGTGCCACCAGCCGGGACTTTAGCACAGATACGCAGTATTTT.

The V and J genes are TRBV10-3 and TRBJ2-7; D unresolved. Trimming shortened V by 10 bases and J by 6 bases, and 16 bases separated the two germline ends. The germline gives CDR1 ENHRY, CDR2 SYGVKD. CDR3 size: 12 residues. For the CDR3, the DNA is TGTGCCACTCGACCGCCTCCGGGCGAGCAGTACTTC. This encodes CATRPPPGEQYF.

This clone was counted a single time. The rearrangement links TRBV7-8 to TRBJ2-4, with 10 nucleotides matching TRBD1. V was pared by 3 bases and J by 2 bases, with 4 bases of the junction left unmatched. The CDR3 is made up of 16 amino acids. Germline V CDR1 and CDR2: SGHVS, FQNEAQ. CDR3 DNA: TGTGCCAGCAGCTTGGGACAGGGGATATCCAAAAACATTCAGTACTTC. Amino acid sequence: CASSLGQGISKNIQYF.

This clone is a singleton in its sample. This chain joins TRBV10-3 and TRBJ2-7, with a tentative D call TRBD2 (6 bases). The CDR3 sequence is 14 residues long. CDR1 is ENHRY, CDR2 SYGVKD, per germline. V gave up 3 bases and J gave up 4 bases, with 13 bases separating them. CDR3 nucleotide sequence: TGTGCCATCAGTGATTCGGCTAGCGCGTACGAGCAGTACGTC. Translating it yields CAISDSASAYEQYV.

This clone came up once. The V call is TRBV6-6, the J call TRBJ2-3; 8 bases line up with TRBD2. This CDR3 has 15 amino acids. Looked up from germline, CDR1 is MNHNY and CDR2 is SVGAGI (reference sequence). V dropped 4 bases and J dropped 5; count of bases not matched to a gene: 8. The CDR3 nucleotides are TGTGCCAGCAGTTCCGGGACTAGAGGCGGAGATACGCAGTATTTT. It is translated as CASSSGTRGGDTQYF.

This chain connects TRBV12-3 or TRBV12-4 to TRBJ2-7, with D hard to call. Trimming took 5 bases from V and 4 from J, leaving 12 bases between them. The CDR3 runs to 13 residues. Here the CDR3 reads CASSRVFGYEQYF. The CDR3 bases are TGTGCCAGCAGTCGGGTTTTTGGGTACGAGCAGTACTTC.

The chain links TRBV11-2 to TRBJ2-1; 8 nucleotides agree with TRBD1. Germline V gene lookup returns CDR1 SGHAT and CDR2 FQNNGV. Trimming cost V 5 bases and J 7 bases; bases outside gene matches: 13. The CDR3 contains 16 residues. This CDR3 reads CASSQGPGTGVNEQFF. In nucleotides, the CDR3 is TGTGCCAGCAGCCAGGGGCCCGGGACAGGCGTAAATGAGCAGTTCTTC.

The V gene is TRBV29-1, the J gene TRBJ2-2, with 8 bases aligning to TRBD2. V lost 6 bases and J lost 3; bases outside the gene matches: 3. The CDR3 has 13 amino acids. The germline V gene encodes CDR1 SQVTM and CDR2 ANQGSEA. The CDR3 is CSVQREYTGELFF. The DNA for the CDR3 is TGCAGCGTGCAGCGGGAGTACACCGGGGAGCTGTTTTTT.